A single sample is the source of the 2 T cell receptor beta chains below, sequenced in a study of T cell responses to AZD1222 COVID-19 vaccine. Clones were read by immunoSEQ multiplex PCR, and TCRdb kept only the in-frame ones, dropping some. The data show 200,000 or so clones, around 93% seen once. Source: peripheral blood, taken on day 0 of MenACWY control vaccination. The receptors originated from an adult in good health.

The rearrangement uses TRBV6-1 and TRBJ1-1, with a weak D call TRBD1 (5 bases). CDR1 and CDR2 (germline): MNHNS, SASEGT. The CDR3 spans 15 residues. Trimming pared 4 bases from V and 4 bases from J, leaving 16 bases between. The CDR3 DNA is TGTGCCAGCAGTGTAAACCAGGGTAGGGGCACTGAAGCTTTCTTT. This gives the protein CASSVNQGRGTEAFF.

On this clone itself: One end of the junction does not line up with germline, which may come from a read error. The chain links TRBV7-9 to TRBJ2-7; tentatively, D is TRBD1 (6 bases). This CDR3 has 15 residues. Germline V gives CDR1 SEHNR, CDR2 FQNEAQ (reference sequence). The CDR3, as DNA: TGTGCCAACAGCTTAGCGAGGGACAACTCCTACGAGCAGTACTTC. Translation: CANSLARDNSYEQYF.